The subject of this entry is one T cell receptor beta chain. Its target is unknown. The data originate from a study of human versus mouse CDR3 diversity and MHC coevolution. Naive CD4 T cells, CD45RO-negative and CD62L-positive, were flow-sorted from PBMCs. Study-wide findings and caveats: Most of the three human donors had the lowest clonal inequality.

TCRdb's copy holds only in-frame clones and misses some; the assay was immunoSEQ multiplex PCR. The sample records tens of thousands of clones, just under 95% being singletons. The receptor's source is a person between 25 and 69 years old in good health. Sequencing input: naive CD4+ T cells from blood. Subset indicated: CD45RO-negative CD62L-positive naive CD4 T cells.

The CDR3 spells CASSVQGALSYEQYF. The DNA for the CDR3 is TGTGCCAGCAGTGTACAGGGGGCCCTCTCCTACGAGCAGTACTTC. The V call is TRBV28, the J call TRBJ2-7; the match to TRBD1 covers 9 bases. The trim removed 5 bases at V and 0 bases at J, leaving 5 bases unmatched. The V gene's germline CDR1 is MDHEN and CDR2 SYDVKM. CDR3 size: 15 residues.